Presented here are 30 T cell receptor beta chains from one specimen sequenced in a study of CD8+ T cells in alopecia areata. RNA was isolated and reverse transcribed to cDNA, the sequencing template. Clones were sequenced by immunoSEQ multiplex PCR, and TCRdb holds only the in-frame ones, with some missing. The table lists roughly 150,000 clones, roughly 50% of them singletons. What was sequenced was CD4+ T cells sorted from blood. The receptors stem from a human donor with alopecia areata.

Comments on this clone: Given the absence of the conserved phenylalanine or tryptophan at the CDR3 end, a read error is likely. The V and J genes are TRBV4-1 and TRBJ2-7, with 9 nucleotides matching TRBD1. The CDR3 contains 15 residues. With V trimmed by 2 bases and J by 5 bases, 7 bases remained unmatched. Germline V gene data show CDR1 as MGHRA and CDR2 as YSYEKL. CDR3 protein: CASSQYRDRVDEQYL. CDR3 DNA: TGCGCCAGCAGCCAATACAGGGACAGGGTGGACGAGCAGTACCTC.

The J gene is TRBJ2-3, the V gene TRBV27; D is ambiguous. CDR1 MNHEY and CDR2 SMNVEV come from the germline V gene (reference sequence). V lost 2 bases to trimming and J lost 0 bases, with 15 bases between them. There are 17 residues in the CDR3. CDR3 bases: TGTGCCAGCAGTTTAGAGGCCATAGCAACTAGCACAGATACGCAGTATTTT. It yields the protein CASSLEAIATSTDTQYF.

This chain connects TRBV30 to TRBJ2-7; D unclear. Looked up from germline, CDR1 is GTSNPN and CDR2 is SVGIG (reference sequence). The CDR3 length is 13 residues. Trimming shortened V by 0 bases and J by 3 bases, and 9 bases separated the two germline ends. For the CDR3, the DNA is TGTGCCTGGAGTGTACCCCCATACTACGAGCAGTACTTC. Its translation: CAWSVPPYYEQYF.

This clone was counted only a few times. Other DNA sequences of this sample code for an identical CDR3. The rearrangement uses TRBV29-1 and TRBJ2-3; weak D call: TRBD1 (5 bases). V shed 3 bases and J shed 6 bases, with 10 bases lying between them. The length of the CDR3 is 12 residues. CDR1 and CDR2 from the germline V gene are SQVTM and ANQGSEA. This chain's CDR3 is CSVEGPGDTQYF. The CDR3 nucleotides are TGCAGCGTTGAGGGGCCTGGGGATACGCAGTATTTT.

Only a few counts were recorded for this clone. This rearrangement joins TRBV6-5 to TRBJ2-5; tentatively, D is TRBD2 (6 bases). This CDR3 is 14 amino acids long. The V gene lost 6 bases and the J gene lost 2 bases, with 13 bases spanning the gap. Germline V gives CDR1 MNHEY, CDR2 SVGAGI. In DNA form, the CDR3 reads TGTGCCAGCAGCCCCCGGGCGGGACAAGAGACCCAGTACTTC. Translating it yields CASSPRAGQETQYF.

This chain joins TRBV7-9 and TRBJ2-5; D may be TRBD2 (5 bases). The DNA end lines up better with TRBJ2-7; the J call may be wrong. The length of the CDR3 is 14 residues. CDR1 is SEHNR and CDR2 is FQNEAQ in the germline V gene (reference sequence). The CDR3 bases are TGTGCCAGCAGCTTAGGAGGACTTTCCTACGAGCAGTACTTC. Translation: CASSLGGLSYEQYF.

V usage is TRBV9 and J usage is TRBJ1-2, with 9 nucleotides matching TRBD1. CDR1 and CDR2 (germline): SGDLS, YYNGEE. V lost 3 bases and J lost 3; bases outside the gene matches: 9. The CDR3 contains 16 residues. Written as DNA, the CDR3 is TGTGCCAGCAGCGCACGGGACAGGGAGGGAGACTATGGCTACACCTTC. Protein: CASSARDREGDYGYTF.

A single count supports this clone. The V call is TRBV11-2, the J call TRBJ2-3, with no clear D. The CDR3 is 13 residues long. Germline CDR1 SGHAT, CDR2 FQNNGV. V lost 1 base to trimming and J lost 9 bases, with 11 bases between them. CDR3 residues: CASSLGLIGTQYF. In DNA form, the CDR3 reads TGTGCCAGCAGCTTAGGACTCATCGGGACGCAGTATTTT.

The rearrangement uses TRBV11-2 and TRBJ2-1; 10 nucleotides match TRBD1. The V gene's germline CDR1 is SGHAT and CDR2 FQNNGV. The trim removed 3 bases at V and 3 bases at J, leaving 2 bases unmatched. The CDR3 length is 15 residues. The CDR3 bases are TGTGCCAGCAGCTTGGGACAGGGGCGCTACAATGAGCAGTTCTTC. Its translation is CASSLGQGRYNEQFF.

The chain is built from TRBV4-2 and TRBJ2-7; D is unclear. Germline loops: CDR1 LGHNA, CDR2 YNFKEQ. CDR3 length: 14 amino acids. Trimming removed 5 bases from V and 2 bases from J, with 13 bases in between. The CDR3 sequence: CASSSQGPTYEQYF. The CDR3 DNA is TGTGCCAGCAGCTCCCAAGGCCCAACCTACGAGCAGTACTTC.

This clone was found a few times. The chain has TRBV2 and TRBJ2-1, with a tentative D call TRBD2 (5 bases). Between the trimmed V and J ends, which lost 6 bases and 6 bases, there was a span of 18 bases. This CDR3 is built from 15 residues. Per the germline V gene, CDR1 is SNHLY and CDR2 is FYNNEI. This CDR3 is CASRSRDLGSNEQFF. The CDR3 DNA reads as TGTGCCAGCAGGAGCCGGGATTTAGGCTCCAATGAGCAGTTCTTC. The full variable domain, its missing parts supplied by reference TRBV2 and TRBJ2-1, is EPEVTQTPSHQVTQMGQEVILRCVPISNHLYFYWYRQILGQKVEFLVSFYNNEISEKSEIFDDQFSVERPDGSNFTLKIRSTKLEDSAMYFCASRSRDLGSNEQFFGPGTRLTVL.

This clone was seen a few times. The chain is built from TRBV7-2 and TRBJ1-2, with TRBD1 matching over 9 bases. The junction had 12 bases not matched to a gene; V was cut back by 5 bases and J by 8 bases. The CDR3 runs to 15 residues. CDR1 and CDR2 from the germline V gene are SGHTA and FQGNSA. For the CDR3, the DNA is TGTGCCAGCAGCCCAACCGGACAGGGGCGGCGGGGCTACACCTTC. Amino acids: CASSPTGQGRRGYTF. Complete variable domain (other parts from reference TRBV7-2 and TRBJ1-2): GAGVSQSPSNKVTEKGKDVELRCDPISGHTALYWYRQSLGQGLEFLIYFQGNSAPDKSGLPSDRFSAERTGGSVSTLTIQRTQQEDSAVYLCASSPTGQGRRGYTFGSGTRLTVV.

With regard to this clone: The sample contains more than one DNA sequence encoding this CDR3. The chain joins TRBV15 to TRBJ2-5; no definite D call. The length of the CDR3 is 14 residues. Trimming shortened V by 0 bases and J by 2 bases, and 7 bases separated the two germline ends. Germline V CDR1 and CDR2: LNHNV, YYDKDF (reference sequence). The CDR3 here is CATSRDRAQETQYF. The CDR3 coding sequence is TGTGCCACCAGCAGAGACCGGGCACAAGAGACCCAGTACTTC.

The chain is built from TRBV15 and TRBJ2-1; TRBD2 matches 12 bases. Per the germline V gene, CDR1 is LNHNV and CDR2 is YYDKDF (reference sequence). Trimming at V came to 4 bases and at J to 3 bases, leaving 7 bases not matched to a gene. The CDR3 is 17 amino acids. CDR3 DNA: TGTGCCACCAGCACCGGGACTAGCGGGTCGCTCTACAATGAGCAGTTCTTC. It codes for CATSTGTSGSLYNEQFF.

The genes are TRBV10-3 and TRBJ2-1; D possibly corresponds to TRBD1 (5 bases). This CDR3 has 13 residues. Germline V gene lookup returns CDR1 ENHRY and CDR2 SYGVKD. The ends were cut back, 4 bases at V and 3 bases at J, with 7 bases in the middle. The CDR3 nucleotides are TGTGCCATCAGTGGGGGCTTCTACAATGAGCAGTTCTTC. Translated, it gives CAISGGFYNEQFF.

This clone has a single count. The J gene is TRBJ1-1, the V gene TRBV2; 10 nucleotides agree with TRBD1. Germline values: CDR1 SNHLY, CDR2 FYNNEI. The ends lost 9 bases at V and 5 bases at J; junction bases unmatched: 3. This CDR3 is 12 amino acids long. The CDR3 loop is CARDRGGTEAFF. The CDR3 nucleotides read TGTGCCAGGGACAGGGGGGGGACTGAAGCTTTCTTT.

This chain uses TRBV5-6 with TRBJ2-7; D remains unclear. In germline, CDR1 is SGHDT, CDR2 YYEEEE. Trimming pared 0 bases from V and 0 bases from J, leaving 4 bases between. CDR3 size: 13 residues. The CDR3 sequence: CASSLETSYEQYF. In DNA form, the CDR3 reads TGTGCCAGCAGCTTGGAGACCTCCTACGAGCAGTACTTC.

The chain has TRBV15 and TRBJ2-5; D unclear. CDR3 length: 14 amino acids. Per the germline V gene, CDR1 is LNHNV and CDR2 is YYDKDF (reference sequence). Trimming removed 0 bases at V and 5 bases at J, with 10 bases between. The CDR3 loop is CATSRETAAETQYF. DNA for the CDR3: TGTGCCACCAGCAGAGAGACGGCGGCCGAGACCCAGTACTTC.

The V call is TRBV28, the J call TRBJ2-5; D is possibly TRBD2 (5 bases). Trimming stripped 2 bases from V and 5 bases from J, with 9 bases between. Looked up from germline, CDR1 is MDHEN and CDR2 is SYDVKM. The CDR3 consists of 13 residues. The CDR3 DNA is TGTGCCAGCAGTTTACCGGGGTGGGAGACCCAGTACTTC. As protein: CASSLPGWETQYF.

The V gene is TRBV29-1, the J gene TRBJ2-2; D gene unclear. Germline CDR1 SQVTM, CDR2 ANQGSEA. This CDR3 spans 13 amino acids. The V and J ends lost 3 bases and 4 bases respectively, with 9 bases between them. The CDR3 DNA is TGCAGCGTTGAGTCGCCGAGCACCGGGGAGCTGTTTTTT. This sequence encodes CSVESPSTGELFF.

This chain connects TRBV27 to TRBJ1-2; no reliable D call. V was shortened by 5 bases and J by 4 bases, with 14 bases between the two germline ends. Germline assignment: CDR1 MNHEY and CDR2 SMNVEV (reference sequence). The CDR3 is 14 amino acids. CDR3 coding DNA: TGTGCCAGCAGTGGTATAAACATACTCTATGGCTACACCTTC. Translation: CASSGINILYGYTF.

V usage is TRBV28 and J usage is TRBJ2-7; maybe TRBD1 (6 bases). V lost 7 bases to trimming and J lost 0 bases, with 13 bases between them. The CDR3 has 14 amino acids. Per the germline V gene, CDR1 is MDHEN and CDR2 is SYDVKM. The CDR3 DNA is TGTGCCAGCACTTCACAGGGTGGCTCCTACGAGCAGTACTTC. It translates to CASTSQGGSYEQYF.

The chain links TRBV30 to TRBJ1-4; possibly TRBD1 for D (5 bases). V lost 2 bases to trimming and J lost 6 bases, with 13 bases between them. Germline V lookup: CDR1 GTSNPN, CDR2 SVGIG (reference sequence). This CDR3 spans 14 amino acids. The CDR3 sequence: CAWSSGFVDEKLFF. CDR3 sequence (DNA): TGTGCCTGGAGTTCAGGGTTCGTCGATGAAAAACTGTTTTTT.

J is TRBJ2-5 and V is TRBV14; D unclear. V lost 3 bases and J 5 bases, leaving 4 bases between the germline ends. The CDR3 is made up of 11 amino acids. Germline V gene sequence: CDR1 SGHDN, CDR2 FVKESK. Here the CDR3 reads CASSQMETQYF. The CDR3 nucleotides read TGTGCCAGCAGCCAGATGGAGACCCAGTACTTC.

This rearrangement joins TRBV5-1 to TRBJ2-1; D is unclear. Per the germline V gene, CDR1 is SGHRS and CDR2 is YFSETQ. Trimming left V 0 bases short and J 5 bases short, with 12 bases between. CDR3 length equals 15 residues. The CDR3 loop reads CASSLGSPKDNEQFF. The CDR3 DNA follows: TGCGCCAGCAGCTTGGGGTCCCCCAAGGACAATGAGCAGTTCTTC.

The rearrangement uses TRBV9 and TRBJ2-6, with D unresolved. V was pared by 1 base and J by 0 bases, with 11 bases between. This CDR3 is built from 17 residues. The germline CDR1 and CDR2 sequences are SGDLS and YYNGEE. The CDR3 loop is CASSVHTETSGANVLTF. Here the CDR3 DNA reads TGTGCCAGCAGCGTACATACAGAGACCTCTGGGGCCAACGTCCTGACTTTC.

The V and J genes are TRBV15 and TRBJ2-5, with D perhaps matching TRBD2 (6 bases). CDR3 length equals 15 residues. V shed 1 base and J shed 4 bases, with 13 bases lying between them. The V gene's germline CDR1 is LNHNV and CDR2 YYDKDF (reference sequence). CDR3 in DNA: TGTGCCACCAGCAGAGGCACCTTGGAGGGAGAGACCCAGTACTTC. This gives the protein CATSRGTLEGETQYF.

J is TRBJ1-2 and V is TRBV10-3; D unclear. The V gene's germline CDR1 is ENHRY and CDR2 SYGVKD. The CDR3 consists of 17 residues. The ends were cut back, 4 bases at V and 0 bases at J, with 18 bases in the middle. CDR3 in DNA: TGTGCCATCAGTGTCGGGCTTGTGGGCGGGACTAACTATGGCTACACCTTC. The encoded protein is CAISVGLVGGTNYGYTF.

This clone was seen a few times. The DNA for the CDR3 is TGTGCCAGCAGCCAAGGGACAGCGAACACCGGGGAGCTGTTTTTT. Translation: CASSQGTANTGELFF. The chain links TRBV4-2 to TRBJ2-2, with D possibly being TRBD1 (6 bases). Germline V gene lookup returns CDR1 LGHNA and CDR2 YNFKEQ. Trimming left V 1 base short and J 0 bases short, with 6 bases between. CDR3 length: 15 residues.

The genes are TRBV25-1 and TRBJ2-7; D gene uncertain. Germline V gives CDR1 MGHDK, CDR2 SYGVNS. CDR3 length: 13 residues. V was cut by 3 bases and J by 0 bases, with 6 bases left in between. DNA for the CDR3: TGTGCCAGCAGTGATAGTGGCTCCTACGAGCAGTACTTC. It yields the protein CASSDSGSYEQYF.